One T cell receptor beta chain is described in this entry. It has no known antigen specificity. To determine HCMV serostatus, a commercial ELISA kit was used to detect HCMV-specific IgG in serum. Ficoll density gradient centrifugation was used to isolate peripheral blood mononuclear cells from blood. The cysteine opens and the phenylalanine closes a CDR3 of 15 amino acids. Only the protein sequence is given. For CDR1 and CDR2, the germline V gene lists SQVTM and ANQGSEA. The source of the sample is a study of T cells expressing NK-cell markers (TCRdb year 2020). In terms of the full investigation: TCR beta-chain repertoires were profiled in sorted CD3+CD56+NKG2C+, CD3+CD56+NKG2C- and CD3+CD56-NKG2C+ T-cell subsets from about 8 donors. Most of the eight sequenced donors were HCMV-seropositive and one was HCMV-seronegative. Randomly selected healthy volunteers, three men and five women, were used as the eight sequenced donors. Illumina HiSeq 2000/2500, MiSeq or NextSeq was used to sequence libraries as 2 x 150 bp reads.

What the research found in general, with its limitations: Those dominant clonotypes were again the most abundant among CD3+CD56-NKG2C+ cells in several donors, at about 28.3-65%. In about 6 donors, the dominant CD3+CD56+NKG2C+ clonotypes were found to rank among the top 10 CD8+ clonotypes and to make up about 1.0-7.5% of CD8+ T cells. It remained unclear whether the expanded NKG2C-expressing T cell clones were specific for HCMV antigens.

This sample was sequenced with an Illumina HiSeq 2000. TCR beta cDNA libraries were made by 5'RACE template switching that added a universal primer site and unique molecular identifiers. Synthesis of cDNA was primed from the TCR beta constant segment and was followed by two consecutive PCR amplification steps. The published analysis was carried out like this. MIGEC was used to demultiplex reads and group the reads by UMI, and MiTCR was used to assemble and quantify clonotypes. To exclude erroneous sequences, only TCR cDNA sequences supported by at least two reads were retained. The tcR package was used for downstream repertoire analysis, with clonotypes matched between fractions based on CDR3 nucleotide sequence plus V segment. VDJmatch was used to annotate antigen specificity against VDJdb, with one amino acid substitution allowed in CDR3. TCRdb reprocessed the reads, so every CDR3 protein sequence counts as one entry and DNA is not shown. The V and J calls come from TCRdb's annotation, not from the publication. The sample table includes roughly 450,000 distinct CDR3 sequences. Clones ranked in the top ten supply 1.4% of the sample.

Sequenced input: blood T cells: a sorted CD56 or NKG2C T cell subset, CD4+ or CD8+ T cells, or bulk PBMC T cells (not recorded which). Recombination linked TRBV29-1 to TRBJ2-1; there is no DNA to check the TCRdb D call of TRBD2. The receptor was isolated from a woman aged 50 to 60 in good health. Donor details come from another sample of the same person, matched by shared clones. CDR3 loop: CSVLGTSGSLYEQFF.